The source of this TCR beta chain is a study of T cell changes during pregnancy in multiple sclerosis. Germline V gives CDR1 MNHEY, CDR2 SMNVEV (reference sequence). The CDR3 is 16 amino acids. Between the trimmed V and J ends, which lost 5 bases and 2 bases, there was a span of 15 bases. This clone was recorded only once. Generated by immunoSEQ multiplex PCR, the TCRdb table keeps only in-frame clones and is missing some. The table records about 42,000 clones, more than 90% of them present only once. Sequencing used CD4+ T cells from peripheral blood mononuclear cells, obtained after pregnancy. The J gene is TRBJ2-2, the V gene TRBV27; possibly TRBD1 for D (6 bases). The sequence came from a female donor in good health, enrolled as a control in a pregnancy study. Here the CDR3 DNA reads TGTGCCAGCAGTCCCTCGACAGGACCTAACACCGGGGAGCTGTTTTTT. Protein: CASSPSTGPNTGELFF.